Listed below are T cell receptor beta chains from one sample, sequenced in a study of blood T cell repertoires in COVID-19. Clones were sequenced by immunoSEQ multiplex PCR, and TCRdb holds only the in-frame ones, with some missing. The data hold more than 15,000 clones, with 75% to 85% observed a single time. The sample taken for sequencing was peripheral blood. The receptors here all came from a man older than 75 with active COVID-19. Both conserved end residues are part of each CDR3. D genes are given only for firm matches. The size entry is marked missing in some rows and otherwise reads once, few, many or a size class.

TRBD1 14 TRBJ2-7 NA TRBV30 TGTGCCTGGAGTTTATCAGGGGGCTTCTACGAGCAGTACTTC CAWSLSGGFYEQYF
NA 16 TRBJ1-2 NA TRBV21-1 TGTGCCAGCAGCAAAGCGGACCGGGACAGAGGGTATGGCTACACCTTC CASSKADRDRGYGYTF
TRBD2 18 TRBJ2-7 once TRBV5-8 TGTGCCAGCAGCTTAGTGGCAGGGGTACTAGCGGGAGGTTACGAGCAGTACTTC CASSLVAGVLAGGYEQYF
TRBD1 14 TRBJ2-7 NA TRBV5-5 TGTGCCAGCAGCCCACGGGACAGGGGGCTTGAGCAGTACTTC CASSPRDRGLEQYF
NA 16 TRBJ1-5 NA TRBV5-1 TGCGCCAGCAGCTTGGGACCTAACGGGGGCAATCAGCCCCAGCATTTT CASSLGPNGGNQPQHF
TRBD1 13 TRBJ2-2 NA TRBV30 TGTGCCTGGGGACAGGGGGTTGGCGGGGAGCTGTTTTTT CAWGQGVGGELFF
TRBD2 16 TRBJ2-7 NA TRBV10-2 TGCGCCAGCAGTGAGTCCCCTAGCGGGGTTACCTACGAGCAGTACTTC CASSESPSGVTYEQYF
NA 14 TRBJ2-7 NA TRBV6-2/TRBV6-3 TGTGCCAGCAGCCAAGGTAGTGAGGCCTACGAGCAGTACTTC CASSQGSEAYEQYF
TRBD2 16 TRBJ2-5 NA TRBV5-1 TGCGCCAGCAGCCCTGCGGGGGGGACCTACCAAGAGACCCAGTACTTC CASSPAGGTYQETQYF
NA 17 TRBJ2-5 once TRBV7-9 TGTGCCAGCAGCCACGATCTAGCGCTCAAAGGGTGGGAGACCCAGTACTTC CASSHDLALKGWETQYF
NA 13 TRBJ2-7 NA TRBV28 TGTGCCAGCAGTTCGACTGGTTTCTACGAGCAGTACTTC CASSSTGFYEQYF
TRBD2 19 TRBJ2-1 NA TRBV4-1 TGCGCCAGCAGCCAAGATCGAAACTCAGCGGGGCACTCCTACAATGAGCAGTTCTTC CASSQDRNSAGHSYNEQFF
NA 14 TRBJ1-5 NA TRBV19 TGTGCCAGTAGTACCACGGGGGTCAATCAGCCCCAGCATTTT CASSTTGVNQPQHF
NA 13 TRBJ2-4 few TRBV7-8 TGTGCCAGCAGCTTCCGGAGGGCTGACATTCAGTACTTC CASSFRRADIQYF
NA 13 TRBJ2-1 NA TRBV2 TGTGCCAGCAGTGCGGAGCAATACAATGAGCAGTTCTTC CASSAEQYNEQFF
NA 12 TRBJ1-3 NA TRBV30 TGTGCCTGGCGACAGTCTGGAAACACCATATATTTT CAWRQSGNTIYF
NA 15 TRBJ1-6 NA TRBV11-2 TGTGCCAGCAGCTTAGAACCGGGGATCACCTCACCCCTCCACTTT CASSLEPGITSPLHF
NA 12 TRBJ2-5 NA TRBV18 TGTGCCAGCGGAGCCGTTGAAGAGACCCAGTACTTC CASGAVEETQYF
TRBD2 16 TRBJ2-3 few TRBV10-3 TGTGCCATCAGTGAGCCCACACTAGCGAACGCAGATACGCAGTATTTT CAISEPTLANADTQYF
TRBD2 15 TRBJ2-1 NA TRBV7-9 TGTGCCAGCAGCCCGGGACTAGCGGATAACAATGAGCAGTTCTTC CASSPGLADNNEQFF
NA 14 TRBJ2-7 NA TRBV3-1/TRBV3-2 TGTGCCAGCAGCCAACAACAGGGTAGCTACGAGCAGTACTTC CASSQQQGSYEQYF
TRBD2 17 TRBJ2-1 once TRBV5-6 TGTGCCAGCAGCTTTTTGGGAAGCGGGAGAGGGGACAATGAGCAGTTCTTC CASSFLGSGRGDNEQFF
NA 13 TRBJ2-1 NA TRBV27 TGTGCCAGCAGTGTTTTCACCTACAATGAGCAGTTCTTC CASSVFTYNEQFF
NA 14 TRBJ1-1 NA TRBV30 TGTGCCTGGAACCCCGGGACAACGAACACTGAAGCTTTCTTT CAWNPGTTNTEAFF
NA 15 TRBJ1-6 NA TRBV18 TGTGCCAGCTCGCGAAATGAACATCAGGGCTCACCCCTCCACTTT CASSRNEHQGSPLHF
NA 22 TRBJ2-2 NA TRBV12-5 TGTGCTAGTGGTTTGGAGAGAGTCAGGGGACAACAGACCAACGCGAACACCGGGGAGCTGTTTTTT CASGLERVRGQQTNANTGELFF
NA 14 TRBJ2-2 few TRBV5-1 TGCGCCAGCAGCTTGTACCCGGACACCGGGGAGCTGTTTTTT CASSLYPDTGELFF
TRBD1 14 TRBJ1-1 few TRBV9 TGTGCCAGCAGCGTAGGGGACAGAAACACTGAAGCTTTCTTT CASSVGDRNTEAFF
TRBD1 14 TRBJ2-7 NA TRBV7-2 TGTGCCAGCAGCTTAACCAGGGGGCCATACGAGCAGTACTTC CASSLTRGPYEQYF
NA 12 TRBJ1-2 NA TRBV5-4 TGTGCCAGCAGCTCCAGATTTTTGGGCTACACCTTC CASSSRFLGYTF
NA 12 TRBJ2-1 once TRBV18 TGTGCCAGCTCAAACTCCTTGTCGAAGCAGTTCTTC CASSNSLSKQFF
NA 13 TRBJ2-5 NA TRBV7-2 TGTGCCAGCAGCGCACTGAGCGTGGAGACCCAGTACTTC CASSALSVETQYF
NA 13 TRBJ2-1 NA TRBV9 TGTGCCAGCAGCGTAAACGGTCTCAATGAGCAGTTCTTC CASSVNGLNEQFF
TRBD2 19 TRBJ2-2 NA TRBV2 TGTGCCAGCAGTTTCCCGCAGACTAGCGGCCTTGGTGCGTCCGGGGAGCTGTTTTTT CASSFPQTSGLGASGELFF
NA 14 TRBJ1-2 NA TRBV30 TGTGCCTGGAGTGTACTTCGCGGGAACTATGGCTACACCTTC CAWSVLRGNYGYTF
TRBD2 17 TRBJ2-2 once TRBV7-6 TGTGCCAGCAGCTCGGGACTAGCGGGAGCCTCCACCGGGGAGCTGTTTTTT CASSSGLAGASTGELFF
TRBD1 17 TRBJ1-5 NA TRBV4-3 TGCGCCAGCAGCCAACGGTTTACAGGGGGGGGAGGTCAGCCCCAGCATTTT CASSQRFTGGGGQPQHF
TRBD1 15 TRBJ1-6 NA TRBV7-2 TGTGCCAGCAGCTCGGCACCGGGACAGAGTTCACCCCTCCACTTT CASSSAPGQSSPLHF
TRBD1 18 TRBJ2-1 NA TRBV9 TGTGCCAGCAGCACCCAGGACAGGGGCACTTTTTCCTACAATGAGCAGTTCTTC CASSTQDRGTFSYNEQFF
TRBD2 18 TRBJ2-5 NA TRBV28 TGTGCCAGCACCCACCCGTGGGGGACTAGCGACTATCAAGAGACCCAGTACTTC CASTHPWGTSDYQETQYF
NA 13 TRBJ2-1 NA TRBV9 TGTGCCAGCAGCTCCCTACAGGGCTCTGAGCAGTTCTTC CASSSLQGSEQFF
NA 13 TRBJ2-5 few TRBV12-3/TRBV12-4 TGTGCCAGCAGTTTAAATAGGGGAGAGACCCAGTACTTC CASSLNRGETQYF
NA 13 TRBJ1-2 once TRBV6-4 TGTGCCAGCAGGCCGCCCCGGGAGCATGGCTACACCTTC CASRPPREHGYTF
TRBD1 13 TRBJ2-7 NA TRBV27 TGTGCCAGCAGTCCCAGACAGGGCTACGAGCAGTACTTC CASSPRQGYEQYF
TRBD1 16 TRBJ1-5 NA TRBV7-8 TGTGCCAGCAGCCAACCCGGGACAGGGAAAGAACAGCCCCAGCATTTT CASSQPGTGKEQPQHF
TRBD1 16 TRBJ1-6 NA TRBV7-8 TGTGCCAGCAGCTACCCAGGACAGGGAAATAATTCACCCCTCCACTTT CASSYPGQGNNSPLHF
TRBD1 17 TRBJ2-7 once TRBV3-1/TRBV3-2 TGTGCCAGCAGCCAGAGCTCCGGACAGGGGAGCTCCTACGAGCAGTACTTC CASSQSSGQGSSYEQYF
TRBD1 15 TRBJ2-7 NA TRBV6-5 TGTGCCAGCAGTTACTCGTTTGACAGGGGGTACGAGCAGTACTTC CASSYSFDRGYEQYF
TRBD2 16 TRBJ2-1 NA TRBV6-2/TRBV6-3 TGTGCCAGCAGTTACGAGGTAGCGGGCCCCTACAATGAGCAGTTCTTC CASSYEVAGPYNEQFF
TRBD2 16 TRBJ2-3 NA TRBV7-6 TGTGCCAGCAGCAAAAGTAGACTAGCGGGAGGGGATACGCAGTATTTT CASSKSRLAGGDTQYF
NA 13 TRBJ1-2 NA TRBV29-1 TGCAGCGTTGTAACCGGCGGGGGCTATGGCTACACCTTC CSVVTGGGYGYTF